These 23 T cell receptor beta chains originate from one sample sequenced in a study of Tregs in tolerant kidney transplant recipients. Data came from immunoSEQ multiplex PCR; TCRdb stores just in-frame clones and leaves some out. The repertoire has some 240,000 clones, about 80% of them found once; the top ten carry around 0.64%. The sequenced sample consisted of CD4+ T cells from blood. The receptors derive from a human donor in good health.

A single count supports this clone. The chain combines TRBV5-1 with TRBJ2-1; a weak D match, TRBD1 (5 bases). Trimming removed 1 base at V and 5 bases at J, with 7 bases between. The CDR3 loop spans 13 amino acids. Germline V CDR1 and CDR2: SGHRS, YFSETQ. In nucleotides, the CDR3 is TGCGCCAGCAGCTTGCTGACAGACAATGAGCAGTTCTTC. Translation: CASSLLTDNEQFF.

This chain joins TRBV11-2 and TRBJ2-6, with a possible D match to TRBD2 (5 bases). Germline loops: CDR1 SGHAT, CDR2 FQNNGV. The V end was cut by 4 bases, the J end by 12 bases, with 19 bases between. CDR3 length: 15 amino acids. The CDR3 loop reads CASSSPSWGEGVLTF. CDR3 bases: TGTGCCAGCAGCTCGCCTAGCTGGGGAGAAGGCGTCCTGACTTTC.

The V call is TRBV2, the J call TRBJ1-5; D might be TRBD1 (5 bases). Trimming took 7 bases from V and 2 from J, leaving 15 bases between them. The CDR3 is 15 amino acids. Germline CDR1 reads SNHLY; CDR2 reads FYNNEI. CDR3 region: CASTPGRGGNQPQHF. As DNA, the CDR3 is TGTGCCAGCACTCCGGGCCGGGGGGGCAATCAGCCCCAGCATTTT.

CDR3 nucleotides: TGTGCCAGCAGCGTATCACAGGTCGCTAACTATGGCTACACCTTC. Translating it yields CASSVSQVANYGYTF. The V gene is TRBV9, the J gene TRBJ1-2, with a weak D call TRBD1 (5 bases). Germline V CDR1 and CDR2: SGDLS, YYNGEE. The CDR3 length is 15 residues. V was cut by 1 base and J by 0 bases, with 10 bases left in between.

This rearrangement joins TRBV6-1 to TRBJ1-6; unclear D gene. The CDR3 is 12 residues long. V lost 5 bases and J lost 9, with 8 bases in between. Germline V gives CDR1 MNHNS, CDR2 SASEGT. CDR3 coding DNA: TGTGCCAGCAGTCTACCCAGTTCACCCCTCCACTTT. This encodes CASSLPSSPLHF.

This chain joins TRBV5-1 and TRBJ2-5; 8 bases agree with TRBD1. The J call is in doubt because the DNA end fits TRBJ2-7 better. Germline-derived CDR1 and CDR2 are SGHRS and YFSETQ. The CDR3 contains 15 residues. Here the CDR3 DNA reads TGCGCCAGCAGCCTCGGCGACAGGGGCTCCCTCGAGCAGTACTTC. Protein sequence: CASSLGDRGSLEQYF.

The chain combines TRBV7-2 with TRBJ2-6; D is possibly TRBD1 (6 bases). Trimming stripped 1 base from V and 0 bases from J, with 10 bases between. Germline loops: CDR1 SGHTA, CDR2 FQGNSA. The CDR3 is 17 amino acids. The CDR3 region is CASSLVGAGSGANVLTF. In DNA form, the CDR3 reads TGTGCCAGCAGCTTAGTGGGGGCTGGCTCTGGGGCCAACGTCCTGACTTTC. The complete variable domain, with remaining parts taken from reference TRBV7-2 and TRBJ2-6, reads GAGVSQSPSNKVTEKGKDVELRCDPISGHTALYWYRQSLGQGLEFLIYFQGNSAPDKSGLPSDRFSAERTGGSVSTLTIQRTQQEDSAVYLCASSLVGAGSGANVLTFGAGSRLTVL.

The chain has TRBV2 and TRBJ2-1; the D gene is possibly TRBD2 (6 bases). Germline CDR1 SNHLY, CDR2 FYNNEI. Deletions cut 8 bases from V and 2 bases from J, with 10 bases between. The CDR3 totals 13 residues. The CDR3 spells CASQEGTYNEQFF. The CDR3 DNA reads as TGTGCCAGCCAGGAGGGGACCTACAATGAGCAGTTCTTC.

This clone was seen just once. The chain joins TRBV11-2 to TRBJ1-2; TRBD1 matches at 8 bases. Germline V gene sequence: CDR1 SGHAT, CDR2 FQNNGV. The CDR3 is 18 residues long. V gave up 7 bases and J gave up 4 bases; unmatched junction bases: 20. CDR3: CASTTLRQGPRSVYGYTF. For the CDR3, the DNA is TGTGCCAGCACCACCCTCCGACAGGGGCCTCGTTCTGTCTATGGCTACACCTTC.

The chain links TRBV7-9 to TRBJ1-4, with D perhaps TRBD1 (6 bases). V lost 5 bases and J lost 7, with 17 bases in between. The CDR3 length is 15 residues. Germline V lookup: CDR1 SEHNR, CDR2 FQNEAQ (reference sequence). The CDR3 coding sequence is TGTGCCAGCAGCCGAAACAGGGAGGGAGGTGAAAAACTGTTTTTT. Translating it yields CASSRNREGGEKLFF.

The chain links TRBV6-5 to TRBJ1-6; tentative D call: TRBD1 (5 bases). CDR1 is MNHEY, CDR2 SVGAGI, per germline. The CDR3 spans 15 residues. Trimming stripped 8 bases from V and 5 bases from J, with 16 bases between. Written as DNA, the CDR3 is TGTGCCAGCGTCCAAGGCGCAGGGAATAATTCACCCCTCCACTTT. This sequence encodes CASVQGAGNNSPLHF.

The V and J genes are TRBV10-2 and TRBJ1-6; TRBD1 agrees at 11 bases. The CDR3 runs to 15 residues. Looked up from germline, CDR1 is WSHSY and CDR2 is SAAADI. Trimming cost V 10 bases and J 5 bases; bases outside gene matches: 7. The CDR3 coding sequence is TGCGCCACAGGAGGGACAGGGGGTCATAATTCACCCCTCCACTTT. Amino acids: CATGGTGGHNSPLHF.

V gene TRBV7-9 combines with J gene TRBJ2-1, with 10 bases identical to TRBD2. V shed 5 bases and J 2 bases; nucleotides not matched to a gene: 3. The CDR3 loop spans 15 amino acids. Per the germline V gene, CDR1 is SEHNR and CDR2 is FQNEAQ (reference sequence). As DNA, the CDR3 is TGTGCCAGCAGCCTCAGCGGGGGGGCCTACAATGAGCAGTTCTTC. Residues: CASSLSGGAYNEQFF.

The gene calls are TRBV18 and TRBJ1-5; D perhaps matches TRBD1 (5 bases). The CDR3 extends over 16 amino acids. The V gene lost 1 base and the J gene lost 4 bases, with 14 bases spanning the gap. The germline gives CDR1 KGHSH, CDR2 LQKENI. The CDR3 bases are TGTGCCAGCTCACCACTTCAGGTTCAGGGAAATCAGCCCCAGCATTTT. Translating gives CASSPLQVQGNQPQHF.

This chain joins TRBV5-5 and TRBJ2-7; a weak D match, TRBD1 (6 bases). The V end lost 5 bases, the J end lost 5 bases, and 17 bases lay between the germline ends. This CDR3 is 14 amino acids long. Germline assignment: CDR1 SGHKS and CDR2 YYEKEE (reference sequence). The CDR3 is CASSLWQGPNEQYF. The DNA for the CDR3 is TGTGCCAGCAGTCTCTGGCAGGGGCCAAACGAGCAGTACTTC.

The chain carries TRBV5-6 and TRBJ1-2; D gene ambiguous. From germline, CDR1 is SGHDT and CDR2 YYEEEE. V dropped 4 bases and J dropped 10 bases, with 11 bases sitting between them. The CDR3 is 11 residues long. CDR3 loop: CASSRTVDYTF. As DNA, the CDR3 is TGTGCCAGCAGCCGCACCGTCGACTACACCTTC.

The V and J genes are TRBV5-1 and TRBJ2-7; 8 bases match TRBD1. Germline CDR1 and CDR2: SGHRS and YFSETQ. V gave up 0 bases and J gave up 4 bases; unmatched junction bases: 6. This CDR3 comprises 15 residues. This CDR3 is CASSLVAGGGYEQYF. The CDR3, as DNA: TGCGCCAGCAGCTTGGTAGCAGGGGGCGGGTACGAGCAGTACTTC. The full variable domain, completed using reference TRBV5-1 and TRBJ2-7, is KAGVTQTPRYLIKTRGQQVTLSCSPISGHRSVSWYQQTPGQGLQFLFEYFSETQRNKGNFPGRFSGRQFSNSRSEMNVSTLELGDSALYLCASSLVAGGGYEQYFGPGTRLTVT.

This clone was seen once. The rearrangement links TRBV29-1 to TRBJ1-2, with D possibly being TRBD1 (5 bases). The CDR3 extends over 14 amino acids. V gave up 5 bases and J gave up 2 bases, with 15 bases separating them. Per germline, CDR1 SQVTM and CDR2 ANQGSEA. In nucleotides, the CDR3 is TGCAGCGTTATCGAGGGGTTTCGAAACTATGGCTACACCTTC. It translates to CSVIEGFRNYGYTF.

The chain combines TRBV7-6 with TRBJ2-3; TRBD2 matches 10 bases. This CDR3 is built from 16 residues. Unmatched junction bases numbered 13, after V lost 5 bases and J lost 8 bases. The germline gives CDR1 SGHVS, CDR2 FNYEAQ. In nucleotides, the CDR3 is TGTGCCAGCAGCCCCCTCGAGGGACTAGCGCCGACTACGCAGTATTTT. It encodes CASSPLEGLAPTTQYF.

This chain connects TRBV18 to TRBJ2-7; 8 nucleotides agree with TRBD1. The trim removed 0 bases at V and 2 bases at J, leaving 3 bases unmatched. The CDR3 is 15 amino acids. Looked up from germline, CDR1 is KGHSH and CDR2 is LQKENI. CDR3 sequence: CASSPPVQGAYEQYF. As DNA, the CDR3 is TGTGCCAGCTCACCACCGGTACAGGGGGCCTACGAGCAGTACTTC.

The chain employs TRBV5-6 and TRBJ1-3; no reliable D call. V lost 4 bases and J lost 0, with 8 bases in between. The germline CDR1 and CDR2 sequences are SGHDT and YYEEEE. The CDR3 contains 14 residues. CDR3 amino acids: CASSRRPSGNTIYF. CDR3 DNA sequence: TGTGCCAGCAGCCGCAGGCCCTCTGGAAACACCATATATTTT.

This sequence joins TRBV19 and TRBJ1-1; 7 nucleotides align to TRBD1. Unmatched junction bases numbered 6, after V lost 7 bases and J lost 1 base. Per germline, CDR1 LNHDA and CDR2 SQIVND (reference sequence). The CDR3 spans 14 residues. The chain's CDR3 is CASTTTGPNTEAFF. The CDR3 DNA is TGTGCCAGTACTACGACAGGGCCGAACACTGAAGCTTTCTTT.

The V call is TRBV7-2, the J call TRBJ2-2, with D possibly matching TRBD2 (5 bases). In germline, CDR1 is SGHTA, CDR2 FQGNSA. There are 15 residues in the CDR3. The V and J ends lost 1 base and 3 bases respectively, with 9 bases between them. The CDR3 DNA is TGTGCCAGCAGCTTAGGAGCGCGGGACACCGGGGAGCTGTTTTTT. Protein: CASSLGARDTGELFF.